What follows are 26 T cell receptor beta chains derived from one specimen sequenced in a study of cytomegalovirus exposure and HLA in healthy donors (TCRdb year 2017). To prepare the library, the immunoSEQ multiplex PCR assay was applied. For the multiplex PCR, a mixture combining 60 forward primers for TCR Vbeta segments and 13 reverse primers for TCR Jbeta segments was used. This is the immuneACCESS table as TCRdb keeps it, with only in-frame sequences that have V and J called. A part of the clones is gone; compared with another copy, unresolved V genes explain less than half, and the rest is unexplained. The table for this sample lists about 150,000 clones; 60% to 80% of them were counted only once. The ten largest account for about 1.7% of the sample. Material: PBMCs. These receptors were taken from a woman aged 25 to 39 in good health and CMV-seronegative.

The CDR3 DNA reads TGCAGCGTTGCCCGGGGGGTAGTAGATACGCAGTATTTT. This encodes CSVARGVVDTQYF. The chain carries TRBV29-1 and TRBJ2-3, with 7 nucleotides matching TRBD2. This CDR3 region has 13 residues. Trimming at V came to 4 bases and at J to 5 bases, leaving 6 bases not matched to a gene. Germline CDR1 SQVTM, CDR2 ANQGSEA.

DNA of the CDR3: TGTGCCAGCACCCCGACGGGGGGGCGGAGGAACGAGCAGTACTTC. It specifies CASTPTGGRRNEQYF. V gene TRBV7-2 combines with J gene TRBJ2-7; TRBD2 agrees at 8 bases. The CDR3 is made up of 15 amino acids. CDR1 is SGHTA and CDR2 is FQGNSA in the germline V gene. Trimming at V came to 7 bases and at J to 5 bases, leaving 13 bases not matched to a gene.

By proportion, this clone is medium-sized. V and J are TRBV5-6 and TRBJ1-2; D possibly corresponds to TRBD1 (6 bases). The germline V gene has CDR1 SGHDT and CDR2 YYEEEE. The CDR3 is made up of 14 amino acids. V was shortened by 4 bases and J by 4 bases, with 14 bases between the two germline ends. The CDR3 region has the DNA TGTGCCAGCAGCCACCTGGGACAAAGCTATGGCTACACCTTC. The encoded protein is CASSHLGQSYGYTF.

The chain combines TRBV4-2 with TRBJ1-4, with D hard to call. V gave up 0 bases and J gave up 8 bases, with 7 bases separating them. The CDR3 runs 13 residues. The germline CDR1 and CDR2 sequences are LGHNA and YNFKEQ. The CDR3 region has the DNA TGTGCCAGCAGCCAAGACCGAGGGGAAAAACTGTTTTTT. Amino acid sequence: CASSQDRGEKLFF.

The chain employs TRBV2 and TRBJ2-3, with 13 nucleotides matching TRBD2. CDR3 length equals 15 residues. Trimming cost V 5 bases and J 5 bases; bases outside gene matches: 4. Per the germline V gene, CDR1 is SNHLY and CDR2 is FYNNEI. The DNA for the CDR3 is TGTGCCAGCAGTCGTCGACTAGCGGGGGGAGATACGCAGTATTTT. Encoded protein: CASSRRLAGGDTQYF.

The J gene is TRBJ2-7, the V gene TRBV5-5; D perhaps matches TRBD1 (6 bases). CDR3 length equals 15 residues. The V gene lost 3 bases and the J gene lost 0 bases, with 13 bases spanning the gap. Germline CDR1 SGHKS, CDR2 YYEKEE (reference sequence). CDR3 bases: TGTGCCAGCAGCTCAACACAGGGACCCTCCTACGAGCAGTACTTC. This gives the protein CASSSTQGPSYEQYF.

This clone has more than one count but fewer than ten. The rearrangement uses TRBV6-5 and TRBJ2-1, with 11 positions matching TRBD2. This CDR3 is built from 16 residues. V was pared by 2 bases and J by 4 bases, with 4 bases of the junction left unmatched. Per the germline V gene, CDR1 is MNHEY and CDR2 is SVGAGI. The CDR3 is CASSYPLAGGYNEQFF. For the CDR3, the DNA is TGTGCCAGCAGTTACCCCCTAGCGGGGGGTTACAATGAGCAGTTCTTC.

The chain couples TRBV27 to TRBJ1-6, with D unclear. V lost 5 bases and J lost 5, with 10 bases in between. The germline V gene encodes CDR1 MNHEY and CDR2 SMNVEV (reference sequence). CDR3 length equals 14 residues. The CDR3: CASSPNSHNSPLHF. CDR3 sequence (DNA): TGTGCCAGCAGTCCGAATAGTCATAATTCACCCCTCCACTTT.

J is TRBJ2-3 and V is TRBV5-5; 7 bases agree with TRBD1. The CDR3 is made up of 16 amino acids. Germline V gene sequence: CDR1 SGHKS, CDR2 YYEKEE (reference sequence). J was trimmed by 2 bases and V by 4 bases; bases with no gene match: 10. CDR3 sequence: CASSPQGGGVTDTQYF. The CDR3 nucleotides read TGTGCCAGCAGCCCACAAGGGGGCGGTGTCACAGATACGCAGTATTTT.

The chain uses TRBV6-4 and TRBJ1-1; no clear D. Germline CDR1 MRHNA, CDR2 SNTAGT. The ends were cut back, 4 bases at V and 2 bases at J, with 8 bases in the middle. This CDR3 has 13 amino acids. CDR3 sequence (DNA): TGTGCCAGCAGTGTACGCGTAAACACTGAAGCTTTCTTT. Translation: CASSVRVNTEAFF.

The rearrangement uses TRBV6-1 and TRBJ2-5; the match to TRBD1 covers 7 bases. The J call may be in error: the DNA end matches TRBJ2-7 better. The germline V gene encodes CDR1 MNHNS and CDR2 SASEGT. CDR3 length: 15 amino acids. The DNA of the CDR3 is TGTGCCAGCAGTGACTCGACAGGGAGTATATACGAGCAGTACTTC. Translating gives CASSDSTGSIYEQYF.

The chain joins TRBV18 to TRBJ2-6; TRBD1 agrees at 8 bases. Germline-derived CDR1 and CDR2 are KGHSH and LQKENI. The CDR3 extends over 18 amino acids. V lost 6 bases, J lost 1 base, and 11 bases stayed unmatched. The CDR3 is CASSLLTGASSGANVLTF. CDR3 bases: TGTGCCAGCTCTTTATTGACAGGGGCGTCGTCTGGGGCCAACGTCCTGACTTTC.

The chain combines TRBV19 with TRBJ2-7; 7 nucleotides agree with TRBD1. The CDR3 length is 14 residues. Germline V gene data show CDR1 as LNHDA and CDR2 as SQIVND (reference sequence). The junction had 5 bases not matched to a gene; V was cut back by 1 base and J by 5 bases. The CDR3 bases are TGTGCCAGTAGTATAGTCCCCGACAGGGACGAGCAGTACTTC. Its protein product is CASSIVPDRDEQYF.

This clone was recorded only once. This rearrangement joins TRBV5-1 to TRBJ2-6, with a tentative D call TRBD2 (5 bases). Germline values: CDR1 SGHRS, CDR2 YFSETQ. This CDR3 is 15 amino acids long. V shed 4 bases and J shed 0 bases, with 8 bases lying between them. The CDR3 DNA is TGCGCCAGCAGCGGAACTAGCTCTGGGGCCAACGTCCTGACTTTC. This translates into CASSGTSSGANVLTF.

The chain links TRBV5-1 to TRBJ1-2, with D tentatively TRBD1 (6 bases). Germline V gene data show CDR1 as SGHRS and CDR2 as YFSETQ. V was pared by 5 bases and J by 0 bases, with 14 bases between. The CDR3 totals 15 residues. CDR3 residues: CASSLSQGPNYGYTF. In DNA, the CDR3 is TGCGCCAGCAGTCTGTCTCAGGGGCCTAACTATGGCTACACCTTC.

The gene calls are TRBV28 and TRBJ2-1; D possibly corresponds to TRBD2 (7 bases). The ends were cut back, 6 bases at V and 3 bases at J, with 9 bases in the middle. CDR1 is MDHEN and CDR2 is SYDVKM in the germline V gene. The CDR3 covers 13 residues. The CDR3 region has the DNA TGTGCCAGCAGAGGGGGGGGCTACAATGAGCAGTTCTTC. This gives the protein CASRGGGYNEQFF. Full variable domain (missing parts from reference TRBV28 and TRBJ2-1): DVKVTQSSRYLVKRTGEKVFLECVQDMDHENMFWYRQDPGLGLRLIYFSYDVKMKEKGDIPEGYSVSREKKERFSLILESASTNQTSMYLCASRGGGYNEQFFGPGTRLTVL.

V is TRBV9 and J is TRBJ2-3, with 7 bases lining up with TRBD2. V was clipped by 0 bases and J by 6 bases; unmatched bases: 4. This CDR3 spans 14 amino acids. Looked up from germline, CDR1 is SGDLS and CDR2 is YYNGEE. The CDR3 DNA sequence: TGTGCCAGCAGCGTAGAACTAGCGACCGATACGCAGTATTTT. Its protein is CASSVELATDTQYF. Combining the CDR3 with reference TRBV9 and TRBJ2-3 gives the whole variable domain DSGVTQTPKHLITATGQRVTLRCSPRSGDLSVYWYQQSLDQGLQFLIQYYNGEERAKGNILERFSAQQFPDLHSELNLSSLELGDSALYFCASSVELATDTQYFGPGTRLTVL.

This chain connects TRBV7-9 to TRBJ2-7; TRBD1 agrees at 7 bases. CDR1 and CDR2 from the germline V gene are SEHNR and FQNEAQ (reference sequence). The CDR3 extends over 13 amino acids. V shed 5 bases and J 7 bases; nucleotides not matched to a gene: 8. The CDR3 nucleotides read TGTGCCAGCAGCCTAACAGGGGTCGGAGAGCAGTACTTC. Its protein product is CASSLTGVGEQYF.

The CDR3 protein is CASSQYRSVTEAFF. The CDR3 nucleotides read TGTGCCAGCAGCCAATACCGCAGCGTCACTGAAGCTTTCTTT. V usage is TRBV11-2 and J usage is TRBJ1-1; D gene unclear. The CDR3 sequence is 14 residues long. Trimming removed 5 bases from V and 4 bases from J, with 14 bases in between. Germline lookup yields CDR1 SGHAT and CDR2 FQNNGV.

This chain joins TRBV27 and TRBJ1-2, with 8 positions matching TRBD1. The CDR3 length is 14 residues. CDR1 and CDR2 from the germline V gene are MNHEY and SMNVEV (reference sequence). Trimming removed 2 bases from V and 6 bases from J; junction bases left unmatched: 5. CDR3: CASSLQGARNGYTF. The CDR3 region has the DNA TGTGCCAGCAGTTTACAGGGGGCGCGGAATGGCTACACCTTC.

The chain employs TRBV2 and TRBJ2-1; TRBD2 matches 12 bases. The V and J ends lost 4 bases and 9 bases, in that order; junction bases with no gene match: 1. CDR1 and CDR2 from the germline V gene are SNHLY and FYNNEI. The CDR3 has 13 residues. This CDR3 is CASSGLAGAEQFF. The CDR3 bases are TGTGCCAGCAGTGGACTAGCGGGGGCTGAGCAGTTCTTC.

The CDR3 DNA is TGTGCCAGCAGTTCGCGGACAACCGGCGAAGAGCAGTACTTC. It translates to CASSSRTTGEEQYF. The chain has TRBV6-1 and TRBJ2-5; TRBD1 might be the D (5 bases). Between the trimmed V and J ends, which lost 5 bases and 11 bases, there was a span of 21 bases. CDR3 length equals 14 residues. In germline, CDR1 is MNHNS, CDR2 SASEGT.

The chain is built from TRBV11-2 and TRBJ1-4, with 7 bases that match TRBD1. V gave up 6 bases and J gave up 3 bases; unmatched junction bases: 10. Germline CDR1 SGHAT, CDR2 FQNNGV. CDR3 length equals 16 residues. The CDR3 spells CASRPNPGGSNEKLFF. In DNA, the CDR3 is TGTGCCAGCAGACCCAACCCAGGGGGATCTAATGAAAAACTGTTTTTT.

DNA for the CDR3: TGTGCCAGCAGCCAAGATTGGGGGGGGCGCGAGCAGTACTTC. Protein sequence: CASSQDWGGREQYF. The chain carries TRBV4-2 and TRBJ2-7; TRBD2 might be the D (7 bases). The germline V gene encodes CDR1 LGHNA and CDR2 YNFKEQ. The CDR3 has 14 residues. Trimming removed 0 bases from V and 6 bases from J, with 12 bases in between.

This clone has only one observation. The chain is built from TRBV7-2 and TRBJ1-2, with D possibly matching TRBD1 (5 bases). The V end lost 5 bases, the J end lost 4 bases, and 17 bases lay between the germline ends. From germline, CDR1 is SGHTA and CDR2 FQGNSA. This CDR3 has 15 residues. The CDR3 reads CASSAFQAGSYGYTF. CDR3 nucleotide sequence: TGTGCCAGCAGCGCCTTCCAGGCAGGGTCCTATGGCTACACCTTC.

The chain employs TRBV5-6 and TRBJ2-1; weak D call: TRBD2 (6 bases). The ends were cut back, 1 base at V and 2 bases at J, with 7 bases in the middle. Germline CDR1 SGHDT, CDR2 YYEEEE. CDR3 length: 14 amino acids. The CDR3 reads CASSLWGAYNEQFF. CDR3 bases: TGTGCCAGCAGCTTGTGGGGGGCCTACAATGAGCAGTTCTTC. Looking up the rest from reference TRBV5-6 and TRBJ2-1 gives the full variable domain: DAGVTQSPTHLIKTRGQQVTLRCSPKSGHDTVSWYQQALGQGPQFIFQYYEEEERQRGNFPDRFSGHQFPNYSSELNVNALLLGDSALYLCASSLWGAYNEQFFGPGTRLTVL.